This TCR beta chain was recorded in a study of cytomegalovirus exposure and HLA in healthy donors. The PCR made use of 60 Vbeta and 13 Jbeta primers. The repertoire was sequenced with immunoSEQ multiplex PCR; TCRdb's copy has only in-frame clones and lacks some. The sample has 95,000 to 150,000 clones; around 69% are singletons. Study results and limitations: Common viral pathogens seemed, in a later analysis, to connect with several of the most significant clusters.

Trimming took 5 bases from V and 7 from J; bases not matched to a gene: 8. CDR1 and CDR2 from the germline V gene are LGHNA and YNFKEQ. The length of the CDR3 is 14 residues. Regarding this clone: Its target is unknown.

The chain carries TRBV4-2 and TRBJ1-2; 9 nucleotides line up with TRBD1. The sequence derives from a middle-aged woman in good health and CMV-seropositive. Sequencing input: PBMCs. The CDR3: CASSGDRAGLGYTF. CDR3 nucleotide sequence: TGTGCCAGCAGCGGGGACAGGGCCGGGCTTGGCTACACCTTC.